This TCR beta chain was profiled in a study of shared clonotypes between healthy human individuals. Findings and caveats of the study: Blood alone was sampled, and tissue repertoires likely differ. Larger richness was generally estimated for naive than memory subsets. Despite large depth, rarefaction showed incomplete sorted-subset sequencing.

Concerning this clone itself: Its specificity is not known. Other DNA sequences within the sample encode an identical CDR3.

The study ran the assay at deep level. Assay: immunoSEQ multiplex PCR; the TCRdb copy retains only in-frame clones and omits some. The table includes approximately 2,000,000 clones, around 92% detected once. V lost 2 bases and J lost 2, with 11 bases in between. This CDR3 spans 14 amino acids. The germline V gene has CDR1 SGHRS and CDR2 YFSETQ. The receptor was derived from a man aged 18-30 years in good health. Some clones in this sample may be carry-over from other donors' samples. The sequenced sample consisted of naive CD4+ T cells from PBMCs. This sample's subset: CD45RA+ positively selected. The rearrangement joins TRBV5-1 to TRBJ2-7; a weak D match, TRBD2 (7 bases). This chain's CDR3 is CASSLQGLTYEQYF. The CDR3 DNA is TGCGCCAGCAGCTTACAGGGACTAACCTACGAGCAGTACTTC.